One and the same sample provided the 8 T cell receptor beta chains below, sequenced in a study of blood T cells in healthy people across ages. Alongside a J-beta primer mix, a sample-barcoded 5' primer served in a second PCR lasting about 7 to 11 cycles. TCRdb re-derived calls from the 5' RACE reads in MiXCR, one entry per CDR3 protein. This table holds fewer than 2,000,000 distinct CDR3 sequences, roughly 30% found once. The material sequenced was blood. The receptor set was obtained from a young woman in good health.

Concerning this clonotype itself: Since the CDR3 does not end with the conserved phenylalanine or tryptophan, this likely comes from a read error. The chain joins TRBV20-1 to TRBJ1-5; tentatively, D is TRBD1 (6 bases). Trimming left V 6 bases short and J 8 bases short, with 17 bases between. Germline values: CDR1 DFQATT, CDR2 SNEGSKA (reference sequence). The CDR3 loop spans 13 amino acids. Here the CDR3 reads CSATRGMNEPQHV. The DNA of the CDR3 is TGCAGTGCCACGAGGGGGATGAATGAGCCCCAGCATGTT.

This sequence joins TRBV12-3 or TRBV12-4 and TRBJ2-2, with D possibly being TRBD2 (6 bases). CDR3 size: 15 residues. The V gene lost 2 bases and the J gene lost 0 bases, with 7 bases spanning the gap. The CDR3 DNA reads TGTGCCAGCAGTTTACGACTAGCGAACACCGGGGAGCTGTTTTTT. Amino acids: CASSLRLANTGELFF.

This clonotype is a singleton in its sample. The CDR3 loop reads CASQPRHPYNEQFF. CDR3 in DNA: TGTGCCAGCCAGCCTAGGCATCCCTACAATGAGCAGTTCTTC. V and J are TRBV6-5 and TRBJ2-1; D is unclear. V was pared by 8 bases and J by 2 bases, with 13 bases between. In germline, CDR1 is MNHEY, CDR2 SVGAGI. This CDR3 comprises 14 residues.

In its sample, this clonotype was seen a few times. The V and J genes are TRBV5-6 and TRBJ1-2; D not certain. The CDR3 runs 14 residues. Germline loops: CDR1 SGHDT, CDR2 YYEEEE. Deletions cut 1 base from V and 4 bases from J, with 11 bases between. CDR3 coding DNA: TGTGCCAGCAGCTTGTTCGACCGCAGCTATGGCTACACCTTC. This sequence encodes CASSLFDRSYGYTF.

V is TRBV28 and J is TRBJ2-1, with 7 bases aligning to TRBD1. The length of the CDR3 is 11 residues. V lost 11 bases to trimming and J lost 4 bases; unmatched junction nucleotides: 2. The germline V gene encodes CDR1 MDHEN and CDR2 SYDVKM. Written as DNA, the CDR3 is TGTGCCGAGGGGGCTTACAATGAGCAGTTCTTC. This codes for CAEGAYNEQFF.

The chain recombines TRBV29-1 with TRBJ1-5, with D hard to call. The V and J ends lost 8 bases and 4 bases respectively, with 12 bases between them. CDR1 SQVTM and CDR2 ANQGSEA come from the germline V gene. The CDR3 extends over 12 amino acids. For the CDR3, the DNA is TGCAGCCCTCAAGGGAAGAATCAGCCCCAGCATTTT. As protein: CSPQGKNQPQHF. The complete variable domain, with remaining parts taken from reference TRBV29-1 and TRBJ1-5, reads SAVISQKPSRDICQRGTSLTIQCQVDSQVTMMFWYRQQPGQSLTLIATANQGSEATYESGFVIDKFPISRPNLTFSTLTVSNMSPEDSSIYLCSPQGKNQPQHFGDGTRLSIL.

This clonotype has a count of ten or more. The V and J genes are TRBV12-3 or TRBV12-4 and TRBJ2-1, with D hard to call. Trimming took off 10 bases at V and 6 bases at J, with 19 bases between the two ends. The CDR3 covers 14 residues. The CDR3 here is CATRLRANGNEQFF. CDR3 DNA: TGTGCCACAAGACTCCGTGCCAACGGCAATGAGCAGTTCTTC.

V is TRBV10-3 and J is TRBJ2-3, with D possibly being TRBD2 (7 bases). CDR3 length: 15 residues. CDR1 is ENHRY, CDR2 SYGVKD, per germline. With 4 bases removed from V and 3 bases from J, the gap between germline ends came to 14 bases. The CDR3 is CAISVKGEGTDTQYF. CDR3 bases: TGTGCCATCAGTGTGAAGGGGGAGGGAACAGATACGCAGTATTTT.